The 22 T cell receptor beta chains given below trace back to one sample, sequenced in a study of OX40 agonist ivuxolimab in advanced cancers. The library came from the immunoSEQ multiplex PCR assay. The immuneACCESS repertoire file appears here via TCRdb, limited to in-frame rearrangements. These files lack a portion of the clones; in checked studies, under half of the deficit traces to unresolved V genes, and the cause of the others is not known. Within this sample are about 20,000 clones, with almost 85% of them counted one time only. The ten top clones hold about 55% of the sample. The material was CD4+ or CD8+ T cells sorted from blood, obtained in a trial of the OX40 agonist ivuxolimab. These receptors were taken from an adult with an advanced solid tumor such as melanoma, head and neck, liver or kidney cancer.

The V and J genes are TRBV20-1 and TRBJ1-5; no clear D. Germline loops: CDR1 DFQATT, CDR2 SNEGSKA (reference sequence). The CDR3 is 11 amino acids. Trimming cost V 3 bases and J 4 bases, with 4 bases left between them. For the CDR3, the DNA is TGCAGTGCTAGGGGTAATCAGCCCCAGCATTTT. This encodes CSARGNQPQHF.

This sequence joins TRBV25-1 and TRBJ2-6; tentatively, D is TRBD1 (5 bases). CDR3 length: 18 residues. Looked up from germline, CDR1 is MGHDK and CDR2 is SYGVNS. Trimming pared 5 bases from V and 5 bases from J, leaving 22 bases between. The DNA of the CDR3 is TGTGCCAGCAGTTCCGCAACAACTGGACAAAGTCGGGCCAACGTCCTGACTTTC. Translation gives CASSSATTGQSRANVLTF.

This chain joins TRBV5-6 and TRBJ1-2; 7 positions match TRBD1. Germline assignment: CDR1 SGHDT and CDR2 YYEEEE. The CDR3 contains 14 residues. V shed 0 bases and J 4 bases; nucleotides not matched to a gene: 3. The CDR3 DNA follows: TGTGCCAGCAGCTTGGGGACAGGCATCTATGGCTACACCTTC. It encodes CASSLGTGIYGYTF.

The chain recombines TRBV29-1 with TRBJ2-3; D is perhaps TRBD2 (5 bases). V lost 0 bases and J 2 bases, leaving 12 bases between the germline ends. Germline values: CDR1 SQVTM, CDR2 ANQGSEA. This CDR3 spans 15 amino acids. CDR3 protein: CSVEDLTAATDTQYF. The CDR3, as DNA: TGCAGCGTTGAAGATCTAACAGCGGCCACAGATACGCAGTATTTT.

The J gene is TRBJ1-5, the V gene TRBV27; possibly TRBD1 for D (5 bases). Germline CDR1 and CDR2: MNHEY and SMNVEV (reference sequence). This CDR3 contains 16 residues. The germline V and J ends were trimmed by 1 base and 5 bases, with 15 bases remaining between them. CDR3 bases: TGTGCCAGCAGTTTATACGGGGGGAATACGTATCAGCCCCAGCATTTT. Its translation: CASSLYGGNTYQPQHF.

The sample holds a few counts of this clone. The genes are TRBV7-6 and TRBJ2-7, with TRBD2 as a possible D gene (5 bases). The CDR3 extends over 14 amino acids. CDR1 is SGHVS, CDR2 FNYEAQ, per germline. The V end was cut by 5 bases, the J end by 4 bases, with 15 bases between. CDR3 in amino acids: CASSPERPGYEQYF. In DNA, the CDR3 is TGTGCCAGCAGCCCGGAACGGCCGGGGTACGAGCAGTACTTC.

This chain links TRBV4-2 with TRBJ2-2; 8 bases map to TRBD1. CDR1 is LGHNA, CDR2 YNFKEQ, per germline. The V and J ends lost 0 bases and 6 bases, in that order; junction bases with no gene match: 6. The CDR3 runs 16 residues. The CDR3 here is CASSQEDRGLAGELFF. The CDR3 bases are TGTGCCAGCAGCCAAGAAGACAGGGGCTTGGCCGGGGAGCTGTTTTTT.

This chain uses TRBV11-3 with TRBJ2-5; D may be TRBD1 or TRBD2 (6 bases each). Germline lookup yields CDR1 SGHNT and CDR2 YENEEA. V gave up 5 bases and J gave up 3 bases, with 10 bases separating them. The CDR3 is 13 residues long. The CDR3 region is CASSKRGEETQYF. The CDR3 DNA is TGTGCCAGCAGCAAGAGGGGGGAAGAGACCCAGTACTTC.

This chain joins TRBV4-1 and TRBJ2-7, with a weak D call TRBD2 (5 bases). With 1 base removed from V and 4 bases from J, the gap between germline ends came to 14 bases. Germline V gene lookup returns CDR1 MGHRA and CDR2 YSYEKL. CDR3 length equals 15 residues. CDR3 residues: CASSQVVAGQYEQYF. CDR3 nucleotide sequence: TGCGCCAGCAGCCAAGTCGTCGCGGGCCAATACGAGCAGTACTTC.

This clone was counted a few times. The rearrangement uses TRBV6-4 and TRBJ2-3, with TRBD2 identical over 11 bases. V shed 5 bases, J shed 4 bases, and the junction held 5 bases outside the gene matches. The CDR3 runs 15 residues. Germline V gene lookup returns CDR1 MRHNA and CDR2 SNTAGT. CDR3 nucleotide sequence: TGTGCCAGCAGTCCCGGGACTAGCGGTGCAGATACGCAGTATTTT. Translated: CASSPGTSGADTQYF.

The V and J genes are TRBV7-3 and TRBJ2-3; D call uncertain. Deletions cut 7 bases from V and 5 bases from J, with 13 bases between. This CDR3 is built from 13 residues. Germline values: CDR1 SGHTA, CDR2 FQGTGA. CDR3 sequence: CASNQGPQDTQYF. DNA of the CDR3: TGTGCCAGCAATCAAGGCCCGCAAGATACGCAGTATTTT. The full variable domain, its missing parts supplied by reference TRBV7-3 and TRBJ2-3, is GAGVSQTPSNKVTEKGKYVELRCDPISGHTALYWYRQSLGQGPEFLIYFQGTGAADDSGLPNDRFFAVRPEGSVSTLKIQRTERGDSAVYLCASNQGPQDTQYFGPGTRLTVL.

In this sample, this clone turned up once. The V and J genes are TRBV9 and TRBJ2-1; 9 bases line up with TRBD2. The CDR3 has 16 amino acids. The germline V gene has CDR1 SGDLS and CDR2 YYNGEE. V was pared by 4 bases and J by 4 bases, with 9 bases of the junction left unmatched. The CDR3, as DNA: TGTGCCAGCAGCACGGGGAGCGGGGGGCCGTACAATGAGCAGTTCTTC. Its translation is CASSTGSGGPYNEQFF.

The V and J genes are TRBV27 and TRBJ1-1, with a tentative D call TRBD1 (6 bases). Trimming stripped 6 bases from V and 5 bases from J, with 16 bases between. This CDR3 comprises 14 residues. Germline lookup yields CDR1 MNHEY and CDR2 SMNVEV (reference sequence). The CDR3 sequence is CASSPSGGGTEAFF. The DNA of the CDR3 is TGTGCCAGCAGCCCCAGCGGGGGCGGGACTGAAGCTTTCTTT.

V gene TRBV15 combines with J gene TRBJ2-2, with TRBD1 as a possible D gene (6 bases). The CDR3 totals 15 residues. In germline, CDR1 is LNHNV, CDR2 YYDKDF (reference sequence). Trimming removed 0 bases at V and 4 bases at J, with 9 bases between. In DNA form, the CDR3 reads TGTGCCACCAGCAGAGACCAGGGGCTCACCGGGGAGCTGTTTTTT. Translating it yields CATSRDQGLTGELFF.

The rearrangement links TRBV27 to TRBJ2-3; 9 bases line up with TRBD2. The V gene end was trimmed by 3 bases and the J gene end by 2 bases; junction bases not matched to a gene: 3. The germline CDR1 and CDR2 sequences are MNHEY and SMNVEV (reference sequence). The CDR3 runs to 15 residues. This CDR3 is CASSLASGVTDTQYF. CDR3 DNA: TGTGCCAGCAGTTTGGCTAGCGGGGTCACAGATACGCAGTATTTT.

This clone occurred once. One end of the junction is discordant with germline, which a read error may explain. The rearrangement uses TRBV6-5 and TRBJ1-1; D gene ambiguous. This CDR3 is 14 amino acids long. The germline gives CDR1 MNHEY, CDR2 SVGAGI. Written as DNA, the CDR3 is TGTGCCATCAGTGAAGAGAAGCCGAACACTGAAGCTTTCTTT. This gives the protein CAISEEKPNTEAFF.

The chain is built from TRBV6-6 and TRBJ1-2, with 8 bases identical to TRBD1. J lost 6 bases, V lost 5 bases, and 5 bases had no gene match. This CDR3 region has 13 residues. CDR1 MNHNY and CDR2 SVGAGI come from the germline V gene (reference sequence). In DNA form, the CDR3 reads TGTGCCAGCAGTACCTCGACAGGGGATGGCTACACCTTC. This sequence encodes CASSTSTGDGYTF.

To note about this clone: No DNA is shown, since the ends of the CDR3 on it are uncertain; the CDR3 is the one TCRdb lists. This chain joins TRBV21-1 and TRBJ1-1. TRBV21-1 is marked as a pseudogene. The CDR3 numbers 18 amino acids, ends counted. CDR3 loop: CASSPRGEGVGCGTEAFF.

The rearrangement joins TRBV6-6 to TRBJ1-4, with 7 bases aligning to TRBD1. With 2 bases clipped from V and 5 bases from J, the junction kept 2 bases outside the gene matches. Per germline, CDR1 MNHNY and CDR2 SVGAGI (reference sequence). The CDR3 has 14 residues. CDR3 sequence (DNA): TGTGCCAGCAGTTACAGAGGGGGCAATGAAAAACTGTTTTTT. Residues: CASSYRGGNEKLFF.

This chain joins TRBV5-1 and TRBJ1-2; D is undetermined. The germline gives CDR1 SGHRS, CDR2 YFSETQ. The CDR3 is 13 residues long. The V end lost 2 bases, the J end lost 7 bases, and 12 bases lay between the germline ends. The DNA of the CDR3 is TGCGCCAGCAGCTTTAACGGAGGGAGTGGCTACACCTTC. It is translated as CASSFNGGSGYTF.

In its sample, this clone was seen once. CDR3 in amino acids: CASNTGYTEAFF. The CDR3 region has the DNA TGTGCCAGCAATACAGGGTACACTGAAGCTTTCTTT. The chain carries TRBV28 and TRBJ1-1, with a tentative D call TRBD1 (6 bases). V lost 7 bases and J 3 bases, leaving 9 bases between the germline ends. Per germline, CDR1 MDHEN and CDR2 SYDVKM. This CDR3 is 12 amino acids long.

The chain recombines TRBV11-2 with TRBJ2-2; 10 bases agree with TRBD1. The CDR3 has 15 residues. Unmatched junction bases numbered 6, after V lost 4 bases and J lost 7 bases. Looked up from germline, CDR1 is SGHAT and CDR2 is FQNNGV. The chain's CDR3 is CASSSARDRGGELFF. CDR3 nucleotide sequence: TGTGCCAGCAGCTCGGCCCGGGACAGGGGCGGGGAGCTGTTTTTT.